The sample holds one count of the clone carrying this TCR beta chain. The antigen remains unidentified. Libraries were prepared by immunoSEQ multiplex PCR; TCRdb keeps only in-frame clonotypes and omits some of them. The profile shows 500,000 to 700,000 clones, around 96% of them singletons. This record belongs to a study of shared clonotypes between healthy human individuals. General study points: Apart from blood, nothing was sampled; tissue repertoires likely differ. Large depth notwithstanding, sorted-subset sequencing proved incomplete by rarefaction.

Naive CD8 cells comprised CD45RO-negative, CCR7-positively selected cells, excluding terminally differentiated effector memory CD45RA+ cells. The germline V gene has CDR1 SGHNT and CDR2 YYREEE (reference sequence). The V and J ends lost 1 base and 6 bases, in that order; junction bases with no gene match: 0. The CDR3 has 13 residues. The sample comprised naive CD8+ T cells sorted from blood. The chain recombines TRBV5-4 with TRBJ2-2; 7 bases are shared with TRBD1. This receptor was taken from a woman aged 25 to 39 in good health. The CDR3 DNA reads TGTGCCAGCAGCTTGCAGGGGGCCGGGGAGCTGTTTTTT. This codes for CASSLQGAGELFF.